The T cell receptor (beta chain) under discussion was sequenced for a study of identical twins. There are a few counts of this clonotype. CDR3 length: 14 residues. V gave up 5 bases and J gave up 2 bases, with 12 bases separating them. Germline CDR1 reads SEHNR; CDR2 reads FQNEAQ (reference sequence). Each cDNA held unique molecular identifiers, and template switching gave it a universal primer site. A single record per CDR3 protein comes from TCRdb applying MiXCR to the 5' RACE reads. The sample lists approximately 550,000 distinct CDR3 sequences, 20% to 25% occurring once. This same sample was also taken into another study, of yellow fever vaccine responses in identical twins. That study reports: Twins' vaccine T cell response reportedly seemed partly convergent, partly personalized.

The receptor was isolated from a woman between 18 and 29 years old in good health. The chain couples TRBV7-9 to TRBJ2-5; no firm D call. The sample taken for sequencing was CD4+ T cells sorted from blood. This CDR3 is CASSPRAMQETQYF. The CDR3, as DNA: TGTGCCAGCAGCCCACGAGCGATGCAAGAGACCCAGTACTTC.